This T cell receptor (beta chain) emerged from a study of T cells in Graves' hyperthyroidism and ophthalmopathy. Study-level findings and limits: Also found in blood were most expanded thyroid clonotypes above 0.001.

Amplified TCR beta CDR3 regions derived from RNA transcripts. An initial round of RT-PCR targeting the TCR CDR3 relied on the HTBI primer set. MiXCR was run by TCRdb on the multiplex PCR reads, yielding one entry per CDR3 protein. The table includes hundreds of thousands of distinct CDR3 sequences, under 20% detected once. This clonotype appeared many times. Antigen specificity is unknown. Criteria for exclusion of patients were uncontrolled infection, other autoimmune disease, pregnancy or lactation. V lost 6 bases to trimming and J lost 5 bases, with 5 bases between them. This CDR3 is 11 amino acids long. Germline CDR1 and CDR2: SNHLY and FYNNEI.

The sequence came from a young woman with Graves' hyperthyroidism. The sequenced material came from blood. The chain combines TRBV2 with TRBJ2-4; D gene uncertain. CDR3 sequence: CASSPQNIQYF. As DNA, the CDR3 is TGTGCCAGCAGCCCCCAAAACATTCAGTACTTC.